The sequence of this T cell receptor beta chain was determined in a study of breast tumors, draining lymph nodes, adjacent tissues. In its sample, this clonotype was seen many times. MiXCR, run by TCRdb on the multiplex PCR reads, gives a single entry per CDR3 protein. The sample includes some 130,000 distinct CDR3 sequences, just under 20% of them seen just once. V lost 7 bases, J lost 4 bases, and 14 bases stayed unmatched. The length of the CDR3 is 16 residues. Germline assignment: CDR1 SGHTA and CDR2 FQGTGA. Axillary draining lymph nodes of breast cancer patients supplied the node samples. Material for sequencing was axillary lymph node tissue. The rearrangement joins TRBV7-3 to TRBJ2-5, with 8 bases lining up with TRBD2. This receptor was identified in a female donor with breast cancer. Some clones in this sample may be carry-over from other donors' samples. CDR3 protein: CASTPAPGGGLETQYF. CDR3 nucleotide sequence: TGTGCCAGCACCCCCGCCCCCGGGGGGGGCCTAGAGACCCAGTACTTC. Full variable domain (outside the CDR3, taken from reference TRBV7-3 and TRBJ2-5): GAGVSQTPSNKVTEKGKYVELRCDPISGHTALYWYRQSLGQGPEFLIYFQGTGAADDSGLPNDRFFAVRPEGSVSTLKIQRTERGDSAVYLCASTPAPGGGLETQYFGPGTRLLVL.